A single sample gave rise to the 22 T cell receptor beta chains below, sequenced in a study of cytomegalovirus exposure and HLA in healthy donors. The PCR contained 60 Vbeta and 13 Jbeta primers. TCRdb's copy holds only in-frame clones and misses some; the assay was immunoSEQ multiplex PCR. The table includes roughly 150,000 clones, 65% to 90% detected once. Sample: PBMCs. The source of these receptors is a male donor in good health and CMV-seronegative.

The J gene is TRBJ1-1, the V gene TRBV6-5, with a weak D call TRBD1 (5 bases). The germline CDR1 and CDR2 sequences are MNHEY and SVGAGI. Trimming cost V 2 bases and J 1 base, with 8 bases left between them. The CDR3 spans 14 residues. In DNA form, the CDR3 reads TGTGCCAGCAGTTACGGCGGGGGGAACACTGAAGCTTTCTTT. Protein sequence: CASSYGGGNTEAFF.

This chain links TRBV10-3 with TRBJ1-4, with a weak D call TRBD1 (5 bases). The length of the CDR3 is 12 residues. Per germline, CDR1 ENHRY and CDR2 SYGVKD. V was trimmed by 11 bases and J by 2 bases, leaving 9 bases between them. CDR3 bases: TGTGCCGCCCAGGGTACTAATGAAAAACTGTTTTTT. This sequence encodes CAAQGTNEKLFF.

The chain carries TRBV18 and TRBJ2-7, with 9 bases lining up with TRBD1. J lost 2 bases, V lost 4 bases, and 6 bases had no gene match. Germline CDR1 reads KGHSH; CDR2 reads LQKENI. The CDR3 length is 15 residues. The chain's CDR3 is CASSRRTGETYEQYF. The CDR3 region has the DNA TGTGCCAGCTCACGACGGACAGGGGAAACCTACGAGCAGTACTTC.

This clone was found a few times. The chain has TRBV9 and TRBJ2-7; D perhaps matches TRBD1 (6 bases). V lost 0 bases and J lost 7, with 14 bases in between. Germline V gene lookup returns CDR1 SGDLS and CDR2 YYNGEE. CDR3 length equals 14 residues. The DNA of the CDR3 is TGTGCCAGCAGCGTAGAGGCAGGGGTAGGAGAGCAGTACTTC. It encodes CASSVEAGVGEQYF.

Here the CDR3 DNA reads TGTGCCAGCAGTCAATTGACAAGAAAATTGGGGGCCAACGTCCTGACTTTC. Its translation: CASSQLTRKLGANVLTF. The chain joins TRBV27 to TRBJ2-6; D uncertain. The CDR3 is 17 amino acids. The V gene lost 5 bases and the J gene lost 4 bases, with 18 bases spanning the gap. Germline V gene data show CDR1 as MNHEY and CDR2 as SMNVEV (reference sequence).

This sequence joins TRBV7-2 and TRBJ1-4; 9 bases agree with TRBD1. Germline loops: CDR1 SGHTA, CDR2 FQGNSA. The CDR3 covers 14 residues. Losses at the gene ends were 7 bases for V and 8 bases for J; bases not matched to a gene: 8. The CDR3 DNA sequence: TGTGCCAGCACCTCTGGGACAGGGAGCGAAAAACTGTTTTTT. Translation: CASTSGTGSEKLFF.

This rearrangement joins TRBV7-9 to TRBJ2-7, with 7 positions matching TRBD1. Trimming removed 8 bases from V and 6 bases from J; junction bases left unmatched: 10. The CDR3 runs to 13 residues. Germline V gene lookup returns CDR1 SEHNR and CDR2 FQNEAQ (reference sequence). The CDR3 region has the DNA TGTGCCAGCGGTCAAGGGGGCTTTTCCGAGCAGTACTTC. Protein sequence: CASGQGGFSEQYF.

This chain links TRBV13 with TRBJ2-1; TRBD1 aligns across 7 bases. From germline, CDR1 is PRHDT and CDR2 FYEKMQ (reference sequence). Trimming cost V 5 bases and J 5 bases; bases outside gene matches: 6. CDR3 length equals 14 residues. The CDR3 DNA is TGTGCCAGCAGCCCCGACAGGGTCAACAATGAGCAGTTCTTC. Protein: CASSPDRVNNEQFF.

The sample holds one count of this clone. The chain uses TRBV11-1 and TRBJ2-5; TRBD2 matches at 11 bases. Germline assignment: CDR1 SGHAT and CDR2 FQDESV (reference sequence). Trimming at V came to 5 bases and at J to 4 bases, leaving 9 bases not matched to a gene. This CDR3 comprises 16 residues. CDR3 residues: CASSVEIAGGSETQYF. The CDR3 nucleotides are TGTGCCAGCAGCGTAGAGATAGCGGGGGGGTCAGAGACCCAGTACTTC.

The rearrangement links TRBV6-5 to TRBJ2-4; D may be TRBD2 (6 bases). The CDR3 sequence is 12 residues long. Germline V gene lookup returns CDR1 MNHEY and CDR2 SVGAGI. Between the trimmed V and J ends, which lost 5 bases and 13 bases, there was a span of 15 bases. The CDR3 loop is CASSGDLSLQYF. The CDR3 DNA follows: TGTGCCAGCAGTGGGGACTTATCGCTCCAGTACTTC.

The chain has TRBV10-1 and TRBJ2-7; 9 bases map to TRBD1. The germline gives CDR1 WNHNN, CDR2 SYGVQD (reference sequence). The CDR3 spans 14 residues. V dropped 0 bases and J dropped 6; count of bases not matched to a gene: 3. CDR3 residues: CASSESGTGSEQYF. As DNA, the CDR3 is TGCGCCAGCAGTGAGTCCGGGACAGGGAGCGAGCAGTACTTC.

The chain has TRBV7-9 and TRBJ2-4; 8 bases match TRBD1. CDR3 length: 15 residues. Germline trimming cut 4 bases from V and 5 bases from J; bases unmatched to any gene: 7. Germline CDR1 SEHNR, CDR2 FQNEAQ (reference sequence). In DNA form, the CDR3 reads TGTGCCAGCAGCTCAGGAGGGACAGGAGAAAACATTCAGTACTTC. It codes for CASSSGGTGENIQYF.

The rearrangement links TRBV5-1 to TRBJ2-5; a possible D gene is TRBD2 (5 bases). The J call is doubtful: the DNA matches TRBJ2-7 better. The CDR3 has 15 amino acids. From germline, CDR1 is SGHRS and CDR2 YFSETQ. The CDR3 nucleotides read TGCGCCAGCAGCTTGGGATCGGGGAACTCCTACGAGCAGTACTTC. It is translated as CASSLGSGNSYEQYF.

CDR3 nucleotide sequence: TGTGCCAGCAGCCGAGCTAGCGAGGGTCCTGAAGCTTTCTTT. Protein product: CASSRASEGPEAFF. The rearrangement joins TRBV7-6 to TRBJ1-1, with D unresolved. Trimming stripped 5 bases from V and 6 bases from J, with 16 bases between. CDR1 and CDR2 from the germline V gene are SGHVS and FNYEAQ. The CDR3 totals 14 residues.

The chain carries TRBV19 and TRBJ1-2, with D unresolved. V lost 6 bases, J lost 0 bases, and 14 bases lay in between. The germline V gene encodes CDR1 LNHDA and CDR2 SQIVND (reference sequence). CDR3 length: 15 amino acids. The CDR3 sequence is CASSPSGITNYGYTF. In DNA form, the CDR3 reads TGTGCCAGTAGCCCGTCGGGGATTACTAACTATGGCTACACCTTC.

The count of this clone is one. The V call is TRBV2, the J call TRBJ2-5; TRBD1 matches 10 bases. The CDR3 spans 12 residues. Germline assignment: CDR1 SNHLY and CDR2 FYNNEI. After removal of 5 bases from V and 9 bases from J, the junction contained 3 bases not matched to a gene. CDR3 DNA sequence: TGTGCCAGCAGTTCGGACAGGGGGTCCCAGTACTTC. This codes for CASSSDRGSQYF.

J is TRBJ2-1 and V is TRBV10-3; 11 bases align to TRBD1. CDR1 and CDR2 from the germline V gene are ENHRY and SYGVKD. The CDR3 spans 14 residues. The J segment lost 12 bases and the V segment lost 3 bases, leaving 7 bases of the junction unmatched. In DNA form, the CDR3 reads TGTGCCATCAGTGAACGGGACAGGGGGTTGGGGCAGTTCTTC. It translates to CAISERDRGLGQFF.

This clone was picked up one time. The chain combines TRBV6-5 with TRBJ2-7; D possibly corresponds to TRBD1 (6 bases). The germline V gene encodes CDR1 MNHEY and CDR2 SVGAGI. The CDR3 consists of 15 residues. The V gene lost 4 bases and the J gene lost 4 bases, with 17 bases spanning the gap. The DNA of the CDR3 is TGTGCCAGCAGTTCTTTTCCTATAAGGGGGTACGAGCAGTACTTC. Translated, it gives CASSSFPIRGYEQYF.

Details on this clone: The same CDR3 is also encoded by other DNA sequences in this sample. The V gene is TRBV5-1, the J gene TRBJ2-5; a possible D gene is TRBD2 (7 bases). Germline CDR1 and CDR2: SGHRS and YFSETQ. With 4 bases removed from V and 5 bases from J, the gap between germline ends came to 18 bases. This CDR3 contains 15 residues. DNA of the CDR3: TGCGCCAGCAGCCCAGGAGGGGGGGCCCGGGAGACCCAGTACTTC. This encodes CASSPGGGARETQYF.

The chain joins TRBV19 to TRBJ1-6; 8 bases align to TRBD1. The CDR3 loop spans 13 amino acids. CDR1 is LNHDA, CDR2 SQIVND, per germline (reference sequence). With V trimmed by 10 bases and J by 9 bases, 8 bases remained unmatched. The DNA of the CDR3 is TGTGCCACCAAGGACAGGGTGACTTCACCCCTCCACTTT. Translating gives CATKDRVTSPLHF.

The chain recombines TRBV6-1 with TRBJ1-5; unclear D gene. V was trimmed by 6 bases and J by 0 bases, leaving 12 bases between them. Germline CDR1 is MNHNS and CDR2 is SASEGT. The CDR3 spans 15 residues. CDR3 in amino acids: CASRSQQNSNQPQHF. For the CDR3, the DNA is TGTGCCAGCAGATCACAGCAAAATAGCAATCAGCCCCAGCATTTT.

The V and J genes are TRBV11-2 and TRBJ2-5; D is unresolved. V lost 5 bases and J lost 4, with 8 bases in between. CDR3 length equals 12 residues. Germline-derived CDR1 and CDR2 are SGHAT and FQNNGV. The CDR3 sequence is CASSPLRETQYF. The CDR3 DNA reads as TGTGCCAGCAGCCCCCTAAGAGAGACCCAGTACTTC.